The next 3 T cell receptor beta chains were all read from a single sample in a study of CXCR3-negative and CXCR3-positive naive CD8 T cells. cDNA libraries for TRB were generated by 5' RACE incorporating UMI labels. Following a re-call of the 5' RACE reads, TCRdb has one entry per CDR3 protein and lacks DNA. This sample's clone table lists 70,000 to 95,000 distinct CDR3 sequences. Sequencing was performed on naive CXCR3- CD8+ T cells from blood. Subset indicated: CD45RO-CCR7+CD27+CD95- naive CD8+ T cells lacking CXCR3 (TNR3-). These receptor sequences come from a human donor in good health. Some clones in this sample may be carry-over from other donors' samples.

V usage is TRBV3-1 and J usage is TRBJ2-7. This CDR3 spans 14 amino acids. The V gene's germline CDR1 is LGHDT and CDR2 YNNKEL (reference sequence). CDR3 region: CASSLDSSSYEQYF.

The chain employs TRBV7-8 and TRBJ2-2. CDR3 length: 16 amino acids. CDR1 is SGHVS, CDR2 FQNEAQ, per germline. CDR3 residues: CASSLAGNSWGGELFF.

The chain is built from TRBV12-3 or TRBV12-4 and TRBJ1-1. The CDR3 covers 13 residues. The chain's CDR3 is CASSLYQNTEAFF.